This TCR beta chain was recorded in a study of blood T cell repertoires in COVID-19. About the research overall: Acute-phase and convalescent COVID-19 samples originated in the United States, Italy and Spain. T cells, B-cell-depleted T cells, or PBMCs provided the cDNA or gDNA that served as material.

Original processing methods: Reference gene primers were amplified, and this amplification served to estimate nucleated cell counts. Sequencing used immunoSEQ multiplex PCR; TCRdb keeps in-frame clones, though not all of them. V and J calls and clone size follow that table, whereas D and trimming were derived from the DNA. The sample has around 100,000 clones, 87% seen once. The CDR3 spans 15 residues. Germline assignment: CDR1 SGHRS and CDR2 YFSETQ. V lost 4 bases, J lost 2 bases, and 3 bases stayed unmatched. Sequenced input: peripheral blood. This chain joins TRBV5-1 and TRBJ2-6, with 7 bases lining up with TRBD1. This TCR came from a human donor in a cohort sampled during active COVID-19. Written as DNA, the CDR3 is TGCGCCAGCAGCCCCGACAGGGCTGGGGCCAACGTCCTGACTTTC. This gives the protein CASSPDRAGANVLTF. Full variable domain (remainder filled in from reference TRBV5-1 and TRBJ2-6): KAGVTQTPRYLIKTRGQQVTLSCSPISGHRSVSWYQQTPGQGLQFLFEYFSETQRNKGNFPGRFSGRQFSNSRSEMNVSTLELGDSALYLCASSPDRAGANVLTFGAGSRLTVL.